This TCR beta chain is drawn from a study of blood T cells in healthy people across ages. Broader study findings: Investigators treated diversity estimates from one million T cells as underestimates.

Next came a second PCR, run for about 6 to 12 cycles, which used a sample-barcoded 5' primer along with a J-beta primer mix. Individual samples furnished no less than 3 million CDR3-containing paired-end reads apiece. One entry per CDR3 protein results from TCRdb running MiXCR on the 5' RACE reads. The profile shows approximately 760,000 distinct CDR3 sequences, 25% of them singletons. The germline CDR1 and CDR2 sequences are SQVTM and ANQGSEA. The CDR3 contains 13 residues. About this clonotype itself: Its antigen is still unknown.

A further study also used this sample, focusing on T cells of mothers and their children.

The sequenced sample was blood. The chain joins TRBV29-1 to TRBJ2-1; D perhaps matches TRBD1 (7 bases). The J call is in doubt because the DNA end fits TRBJ2-7 better. The sequence came from a boy aged 5-17 years in good health. CDR3 nucleotides: TGCAGCGTTGAACAGGGGGGAGGCTACGAGCAGTACTTC. Amino acids: CSVEQGGGYEQYF.